Presented here are 13 T cell receptor beta chains from one specimen sequenced in a study of blood T cell repertoires in COVID-19. Sequencing used immunoSEQ multiplex PCR; TCRdb keeps in-frame clones, though not all of them. Of 300,000 or so clones listed, about 86% are singletons. Sequences were obtained from PBMCs or T cells enriched from blood (not recorded which). The receptors originated from a woman in her 40s with acute COVID-19.

The genes are TRBV6-5 and TRBJ2-5, with a tentative D call TRBD2 (5 bases). V was cut by 6 bases and J by 9 bases, with 11 bases left in between. The germline gives CDR1 MNHEY, CDR2 SVGAGI. CDR3 length: 11 amino acids. The chain's CDR3 is CASRNVDSQYF. The CDR3 DNA reads TGTGCCAGCAGAAACGTGGACTCCCAGTACTTC.

This rearrangement joins TRBV11-2 to TRBJ1-2; no definite D call. Germline V gives CDR1 SGHAT, CDR2 FQNNGV. V lost 2 bases and J 13 bases, leaving 14 bases between the germline ends. CDR3 length equals 12 residues. The CDR3 nucleotides read TGTGCCAGCAGCTTAACGGTGGCAGGTTTCACCTTC. Its translation is CASSLTVAGFTF.

The V call is TRBV2, the J call TRBJ2-5, with 9 nucleotides matching TRBD1. The CDR3 has 15 residues. Trimming removed 6 bases from V and 1 base from J; junction bases left unmatched: 6. CDR1 is SNHLY and CDR2 is FYNNEI in the germline V gene. CDR3 amino acids: CASRPMDRGQETQYF. Written as DNA, the CDR3 is TGTGCCAGCAGGCCCATGGACAGGGGCCAAGAGACCCAGTACTTC.

The chain employs TRBV5-5 and TRBJ1-2; 7 bases align to TRBD1. Looked up from germline, CDR1 is SGHKS and CDR2 is YYEKEE (reference sequence). V shed 0 bases, J shed 6 bases, and the junction held 5 bases outside the gene matches. The CDR3 covers 14 residues. The CDR3: CASSLAGQSNGYTF. CDR3 DNA sequence: TGTGCCAGCAGCTTGGCGGGACAGTCAAATGGCTACACCTTC.

As regards this clone: One end of the junction varies from germline; a read error may be responsible. The chain recombines TRBV7-7 with TRBJ2-5, with 8 nucleotides matching TRBD1. CDR3 length equals 14 residues. CDR1 is SSHAT, CDR2 FNYEAQ, per germline (reference sequence). CDR3 in DNA: TGTGCTAGCAGCTTAGGACAGGGCGTAGAGACCCAGTACTTC. Its protein is CASSLGQGVETQYF. The full variable domain, in which reference TRBV7-7 and TRBJ2-5 provide the parts outside the CDR3, is GAGVSQSPRYKVTKRGQDVTLRCDPISSHATLYWYQQALGQGPEFLTYFNYEAQPDKSGLPSDRFSAERPEGSISTLTIQRTEQRDSAMYRCASSLGQGVETQYFGPGTRLLVL.

The CDR3 DNA reads TGTGCCACCAGCAGAGTAGGGACTAGCGGAGAGCGCCGTCAAGAGACCCAGTACTTC. It specifies CATSRVGTSGERRQETQYF. V gene TRBV15 combines with J gene TRBJ2-5; 11 nucleotides match TRBD2. The V segment lost 1 base and the J segment 2 bases; nucleotides outside the gene matches: 12. This CDR3 has 19 amino acids. From germline, CDR1 is LNHNV and CDR2 YYDKDF (reference sequence).

The chain carries TRBV27 and TRBJ2-7; 8 bases are shared with TRBD1. V shed 9 bases and J 3 bases; nucleotides not matched to a gene: 19. This CDR3 spans 17 amino acids. CDR1 and CDR2 from the germline V gene are MNHEY and SMNVEV (reference sequence). In DNA form, the CDR3 reads TGTGCCAGTTCTAAGATCCGGTTTCAGGGGGCGGGCTACGAGCAGTACTTC. It yields the protein CASSKIRFQGAGYEQYF.

This rearrangement joins TRBV7-3 to TRBJ2-2, with a tentative D call TRBD2 (5 bases). This CDR3 is 14 amino acids long. Per the germline V gene, CDR1 is SGHTA and CDR2 is FQGTGA. V was cut by 6 bases and J by 1 base, with 9 bases left in between. CDR3 bases: TGTGCCAGCAGGAAACTAGGGAACACCGGGGAGCTGTTTTTT. It encodes CASRKLGNTGELFF.

This rearrangement joins TRBV3-1 (or the pseudogene TRBV3-2) to TRBJ1-1; D is uncertain. Per the germline V gene, CDR1 is LGHDT and CDR2 is YNNKEL (reference sequence). V lost 2 bases and J lost 2, with 6 bases in between. The CDR3 consists of 13 residues. The CDR3 DNA is TGTGCCAGCAGCCAAATAGCCAACACTGAAGCTTTCTTT. It specifies CASSQIANTEAFF.

This chain uses TRBV24-1 with TRBJ2-3; TRBD1 aligns across 11 bases. CDR3 length: 14 amino acids. Germline assignment: CDR1 KGHDR and CDR2 SFDVKD. With 9 bases clipped from V and 8 bases from J, the junction kept 9 bases outside the gene matches. The CDR3 bases are TGTGCCACCGGTCCCGGGACAGGGGGGACTACGCAGTATTTT. This codes for CATGPGTGGTTQYF.

The V call is TRBV11-2, the J call TRBJ1-2; a weak D match, TRBD1 (5 bases). This CDR3 comprises 13 residues. Germline V gene lookup returns CDR1 SGHAT and CDR2 FQNNGV. Trimming stripped 6 bases from V and 2 bases from J, with 10 bases between. CDR3 nucleotides: TGTGCCAGCAGTCCTGACAGCAACTATGGCTACACCTTC. Its protein product is CASSPDSNYGYTF.

This chain connects TRBV4-2 to TRBJ1-6; TRBD1 matches at 8 bases. The germline gives CDR1 LGHNA, CDR2 YNFKEQ. V trimming: 0 bases; J trimming: 7 bases; junction bases outside the gene matches: 5. The CDR3 covers 16 residues. The CDR3 here is CASSQEDRARNSPLHF. The CDR3 nucleotides read TGTGCCAGCAGCCAAGAGGACAGGGCTAGAAATTCACCCCTCCACTTT.

V usage is TRBV4-1 and J usage is TRBJ2-1, with 12 bases fitting TRBD2. The CDR3 sequence is 18 residues long. Germline CDR1 is MGHRA and CDR2 is YSYEKL. With V trimmed by 0 bases and J by 7 bases, 10 bases remained unmatched. The CDR3 region is CASSQEPLAGGPWNEQFF. The CDR3, as DNA: TGCGCCAGCAGCCAAGAACCTCTAGCGGGAGGGCCGTGGAATGAGCAGTTCTTC.